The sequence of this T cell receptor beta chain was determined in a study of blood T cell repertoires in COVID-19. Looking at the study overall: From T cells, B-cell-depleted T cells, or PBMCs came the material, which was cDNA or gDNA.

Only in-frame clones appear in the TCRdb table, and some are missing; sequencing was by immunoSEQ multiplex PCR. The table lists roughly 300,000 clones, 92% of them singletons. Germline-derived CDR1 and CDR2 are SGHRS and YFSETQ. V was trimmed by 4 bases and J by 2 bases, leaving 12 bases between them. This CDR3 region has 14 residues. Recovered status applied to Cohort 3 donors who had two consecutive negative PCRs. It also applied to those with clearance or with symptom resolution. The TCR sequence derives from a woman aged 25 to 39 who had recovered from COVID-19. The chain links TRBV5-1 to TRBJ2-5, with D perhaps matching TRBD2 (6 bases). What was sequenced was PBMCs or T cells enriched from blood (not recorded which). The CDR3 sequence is CASSPLGRQETQYF. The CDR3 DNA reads TGCGCCAGCAGCCCCCTTGGGAGGCAAGAGACCCAGTACTTC.